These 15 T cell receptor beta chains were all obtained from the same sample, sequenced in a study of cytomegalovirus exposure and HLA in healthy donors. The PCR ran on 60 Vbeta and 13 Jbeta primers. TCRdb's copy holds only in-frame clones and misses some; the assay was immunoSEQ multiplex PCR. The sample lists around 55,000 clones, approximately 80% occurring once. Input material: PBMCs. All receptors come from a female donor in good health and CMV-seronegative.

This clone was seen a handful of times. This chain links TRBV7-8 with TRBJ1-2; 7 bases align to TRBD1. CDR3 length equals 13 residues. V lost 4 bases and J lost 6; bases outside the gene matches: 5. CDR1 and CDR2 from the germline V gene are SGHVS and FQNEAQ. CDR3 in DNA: TGTGCCAGCAGCTCAAGGGGGCTTGATGGCTACACCTTC. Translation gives CASSSRGLDGYTF.

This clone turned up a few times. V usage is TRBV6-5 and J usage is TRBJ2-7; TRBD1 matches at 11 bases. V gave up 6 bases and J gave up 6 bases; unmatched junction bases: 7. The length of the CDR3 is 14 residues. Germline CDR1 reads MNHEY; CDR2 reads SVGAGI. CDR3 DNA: TGTGCCAGCAGGCCAGGGACAGGGGGATCCGAGCAGTACTTC. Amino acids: CASRPGTGGSEQYF.

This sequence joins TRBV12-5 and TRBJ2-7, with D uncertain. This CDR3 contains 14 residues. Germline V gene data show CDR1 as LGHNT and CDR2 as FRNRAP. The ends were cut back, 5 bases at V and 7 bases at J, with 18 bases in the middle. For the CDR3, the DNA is TGTGCTAGTGGTCGGAGTGGCCCTTGGCGGGAGCAGTACTTC. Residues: CASGRSGPWREQYF.

CDR3 nucleotide sequence: TGTGCCAGCAGCGGTGGGACAGCCGAGACCCAGTACTTC. Translated: CASSGGTAETQYF. The genes are TRBV9 and TRBJ2-5; the match to TRBD1 covers 7 bases. CDR1 is SGDLS and CDR2 is YYNGEE in the germline V gene. V gave up 3 bases and J gave up 5 bases; unmatched junction bases: 4. The CDR3 contains 13 residues. The variable domain in full, with the rest retrieved from reference TRBV9 and TRBJ2-5, is DSGVTQTPKHLITATGQRVTLRCSPRSGDLSVYWYQQSLDQGLQFLIQYYNGEERAKGNILERFSAQQFPDLHSELNLSSLELGDSALYFCASSGGTAETQYFGPGTRLLVL.

The CDR3 DNA sequence: TGCGCCAGCAGCTTGGACGCACAGGGAAACTATGGCTACACCTTC. It is translated as CASSLDAQGNYGYTF. The chain joins TRBV5-1 to TRBJ1-2, with a possible D match to TRBD1 (6 bases). CDR3 length equals 15 residues. The germline V and J ends were trimmed by 0 bases and 2 bases, with 11 bases remaining between them. CDR1 is SGHRS, CDR2 YFSETQ, per germline.

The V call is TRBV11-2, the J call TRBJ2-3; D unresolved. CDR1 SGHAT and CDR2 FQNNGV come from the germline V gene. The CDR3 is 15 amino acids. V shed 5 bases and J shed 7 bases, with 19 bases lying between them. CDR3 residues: CASSTKVALPYTQYF. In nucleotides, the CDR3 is TGTGCCAGCAGCACTAAAGTAGCCTTACCATATACGCAGTATTTT.

The CDR3 bases are TGTGCCAGCAGCTTACAGGTTGCAACTAATGAAAAACTGTTTTTT. Translating gives CASSLQVATNEKLFF. The rearrangement uses TRBV7-2 and TRBJ1-4, with D hard to call. Germline CDR1 and CDR2: SGHTA and FQGNSA. The CDR3 has 15 amino acids. V was clipped by 2 bases and J by 0 bases, with 7 bases between them.

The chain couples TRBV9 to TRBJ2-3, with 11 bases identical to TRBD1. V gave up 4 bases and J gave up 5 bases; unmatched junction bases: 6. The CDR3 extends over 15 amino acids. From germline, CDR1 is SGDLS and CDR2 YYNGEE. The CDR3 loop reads CASSHGQGAGDTQYF. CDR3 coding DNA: TGTGCCAGCAGCCACGGACAGGGGGCTGGAGATACGCAGTATTTT.

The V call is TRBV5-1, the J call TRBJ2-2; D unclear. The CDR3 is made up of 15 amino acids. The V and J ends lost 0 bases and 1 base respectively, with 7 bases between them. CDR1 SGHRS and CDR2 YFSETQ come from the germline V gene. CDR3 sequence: CASSLAGVNTGELFF. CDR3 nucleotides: TGCGCCAGCAGCTTGGCCGGAGTGAACACCGGGGAGCTGTTTTTT.

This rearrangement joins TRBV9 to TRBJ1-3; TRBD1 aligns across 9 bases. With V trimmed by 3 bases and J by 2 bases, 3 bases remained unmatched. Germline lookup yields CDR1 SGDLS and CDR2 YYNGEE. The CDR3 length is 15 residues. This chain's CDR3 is CASSGRTGAGNTIYF. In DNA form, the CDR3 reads TGTGCCAGCAGCGGAAGGACAGGGGCTGGAAACACCATATATTTT. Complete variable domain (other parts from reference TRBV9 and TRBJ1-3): DSGVTQTPKHLITATGQRVTLRCSPRSGDLSVYWYQQSLDQGLQFLIQYYNGEERAKGNILERFSAQQFPDLHSELNLSSLELGDSALYFCASSGRTGAGNTIYFGEGSWLTVV.

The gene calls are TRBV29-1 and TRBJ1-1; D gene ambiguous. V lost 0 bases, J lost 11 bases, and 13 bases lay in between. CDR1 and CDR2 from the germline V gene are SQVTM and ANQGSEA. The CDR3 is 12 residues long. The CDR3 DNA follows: TGCAGCGTTGAAGACCCCCCTCCCGGGGCTTTCTTT. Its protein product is CSVEDPPPGAFF. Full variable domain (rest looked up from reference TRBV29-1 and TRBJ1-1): SAVISQKPSRDICQRGTSLTIQCQVDSQVTMMFWYRQQPGQSLTLIATANQGSEATYESGFVIDKFPISRPNLTFSTLTVSNMSPEDSSIYLCSVEDPPPGAFFGQGTRLTVV.

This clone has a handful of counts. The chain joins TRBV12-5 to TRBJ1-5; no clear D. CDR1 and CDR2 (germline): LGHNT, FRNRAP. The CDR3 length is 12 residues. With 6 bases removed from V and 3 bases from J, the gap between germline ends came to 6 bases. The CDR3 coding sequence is TGTGCTAGTGGACAGTTCAATCAGCCCCAGCATTTT. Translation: CASGQFNQPQHF.

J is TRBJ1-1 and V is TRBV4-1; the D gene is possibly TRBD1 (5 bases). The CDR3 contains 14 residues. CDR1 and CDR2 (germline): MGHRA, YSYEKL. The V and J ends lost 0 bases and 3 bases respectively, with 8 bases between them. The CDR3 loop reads CASSQDRGYTEAFF. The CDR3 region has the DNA TGCGCCAGCAGCCAAGATAGGGGTTACACTGAAGCTTTCTTT.

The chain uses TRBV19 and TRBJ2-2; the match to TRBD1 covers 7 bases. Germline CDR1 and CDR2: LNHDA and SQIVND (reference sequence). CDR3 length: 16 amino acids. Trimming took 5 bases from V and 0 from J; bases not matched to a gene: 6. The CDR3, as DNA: TGTGCCAGTAGTCGTCGACAGGGACCGAACACCGGGGAGCTGTTTTTT. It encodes CASSRRQGPNTGELFF.

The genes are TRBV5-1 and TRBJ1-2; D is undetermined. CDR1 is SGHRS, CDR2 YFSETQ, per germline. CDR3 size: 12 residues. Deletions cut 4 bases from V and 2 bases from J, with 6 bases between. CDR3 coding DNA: TGCGCCAGCAGCGGGCAAAACTATGGCTACACCTTC. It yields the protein CASSGQNYGYTF.